This record covers a single T cell receptor beta chain. The source of the sample is a study of blood T cell repertoires in COVID-19. This CDR3 comprises 11 residues. CDR1 GTSNPN and CDR2 SVGIG come from the germline V gene (reference sequence). Trimming took off 3 bases at V and 8 bases at J, with 10 bases between the two ends. Sequencing used immunoSEQ multiplex PCR; TCRdb keeps in-frame clones, though not all of them. The sample yields 260,000 or so clones, approximately 82% seen once. J is TRBJ1-2 and V is TRBV30; D gene ambiguous. The material sequenced was peripheral blood. This TCR derives from an elderly man with acute or convalescent COVID-19. CDR3 DNA sequence: TGTGCCTGGAGCTACTGGCGGGGCTACACCTTC. Translated: CAWSYWRGYTF.